The TCR beta chain described here comes from a study of blood T cell repertoires in COVID-19. Across the whole study: Both acute and convalescent COVID-19 samples were obtained from the United States, Italy and Spain. The analysed material was cDNA or gDNA that came from T cells, B-cell-depleted T cells, or PBMCs.

Germline V gene lookup returns CDR1 SEHNR and CDR2 FQNEAQ (reference sequence). V lost 4 bases and J lost 11, with 17 bases in between. The CDR3 loop spans 13 amino acids. In the source study's methods: Researchers report that nucleated cell counts were estimated from reference gene primer amplification. Sequencing used immunoSEQ multiplex PCR; TCRdb keeps in-frame clones, though not all of them. From that table come the V and J calls and clone size; the DNA was used to work out D and trimming. The table includes approximately 210,000 clones, approximately 78% detected once. The table lists this clone with a few counts.

This chain connects TRBV7-9 to TRBJ1-1; maybe TRBD1 (5 bases). The sequence was collected from a woman in her thirties or forties with acute or convalescent COVID-19. Sequencing was done on a sample of peripheral blood. The CDR3 here is CASSSEFDSPAFF. The CDR3 coding sequence is TGTGCCAGCAGCTCCGAATTCGACAGCCCGGCTTTCTTT.